This TCR beta chain was sequenced during a study of T cells in Graves' hyperthyroidism and ophthalmopathy. General study points: Ophthalmopathy got predicted by the model a median roughly 6.1 months before its onset.

This CDR3 region has 14 residues. V lost 3 bases, J lost 7 bases, and 7 bases stayed unmatched. Germline loops: CDR1 MGHDK, CDR2 SYGVNS. Template material for amplifying TCR beta CDR3 regions consisted of RNA transcripts. In the first-round RT-PCR of the TCR CDR3, the HTBI primer set was used. One entry per CDR3 protein results from TCRdb running MiXCR on the multiplex PCR reads. The sample lists about 840,000 distinct CDR3 sequences; about two fifths were seen once. This clonotype showed up many times. Its antigen is unknown. The receptor comes from a man aged 18 to 30 with Graves' hyperthyroidism. The chain couples TRBV25-1 to TRBJ2-7; 9 bases map to TRBD1. Specimen: blood. CDR3 loop: CASSDPGTGREQYF. CDR3 coding DNA: TGTGCCAGCAGTGACCCTGGGACAGGGAGGGAGCAGTACTTC.